Given below is one TCR beta chain in context. What it binds is not known. Trimming took 7 bases from V and 3 from J, leaving 12 bases between them. The germline V gene encodes CDR1 MNHEY and CDR2 SMNVEV (reference sequence). The CDR3 runs 14 residues. The sample comes from a study of chemoradiotherapy in HPV16-positive cancers. General study points: During treatment, candidate HPV-specific clones and E7-related motifs expanded in tumor. HPV-specific T cells were functionally defined from only a couple of HPV16-positive patients.

Sequencing was performed with immunoSEQ multiplex PCR; in TCRdb, only in-frame clones are kept and a portion is missing. Of 36,000 or so clones in the sample, about 80% are singletons; the top ten hold 3.5% to 4.5%. This receptor was taken from a human donor with HPV-associated anogenital cancer. J is TRBJ2-2 and V is TRBV27, with unresolved D. The material sequenced was blood, taken from a patient who underwent chemoradiotherapy. The CDR3 region is CASTQFPYTGELFF. The CDR3 DNA reads as TGTGCCAGCACCCAATTCCCGTACACCGGGGAGCTGTTTTTT.